This is a list of T cell receptor beta chains from one sample in a study of blood T cell repertoires in COVID-19. Some clones are missing from TCRdb's copy, which holds only in-frame ones; the method was immunoSEQ multiplex PCR. The top ten hold around 7.9% of the sample, which has more than 300,000 clones, 88% seen once. Sequencing used peripheral blood. Source of these receptors: a woman aged 70-85 years with COVID-19, enrolled during active disease. The CDR3 runs from the conserved cysteine through the conserved F or W. The order of the fields is D gene, V gene, clone size, J gene, CDR3 protein, CDR3 DNA. The D gene is left open where the match is weak. Not all rows give a size; the values are once, few, many and, for expanded clones, a class.

TRBD1,TRBV7-9,.,TRBJ1-5,CASSLTGAQPQHF,TGTGCCAGCAGCTTAACAGGGGCCCAGCCCCAGCATTTT
.,TRBV21-1,.,TRBJ1-6,CASRVMPRLYNSPLHF,TGTGCCAGCAGAGTGATGCCCAGACTCTATAATTCACCCCTCCACTTT
.,TRBV19,.,TRBJ1-2,CASSISQTGLYGYTF,TGTGCCAGTAGTATCTCACAGACAGGTCTGTATGGCTACACCTTC
.,TRBV30,.,TRBJ1-2,CAWDHGPGTNYGYTF,TGTGCCTGGGACCACGGCCCGGGGACTAACTATGGCTACACCTTC
TRBD1,TRBV9,.,TRBJ1-5,CASSPGGYQPQHF,TGTGCCAGCAGCCCAGGGGGTTATCAGCCCCAGCATTTT
.,TRBV5-1,.,TRBJ1-3,CASRPGRSSGNTIYF,TGCGCCAGCAGGCCGGGTCGTAGCTCTGGAAACACCATATATTTT
TRBD2,TRBV4-1,.,TRBJ2-3,CASSQQGLVFTDTQYF,TGCGCCAGCAGCCAACAAGGACTAGTCTTCACAGATACGCAGTATTTT
.,TRBV2,few,TRBJ1-3,CASIGGLGNTIYF,TGTGCCAGCATCGGAGGTCTGGGAAACACCATATATTTT
.,TRBV19,.,TRBJ1-1,CASSMKGGAGNTEAFF,TGTGCCAGTAGTATGAAGGGGGGGGCAGGGAACACTGAAGCTTTCTTT
.,TRBV13,.,TRBJ1-2,CASSLTVSSYGYTF,TGTGCCAGCAGCTTGACAGTTTCTTCTTATGGCTACACCTTC
.,TRBV19,.,TRBJ1-3,CASSVQTVSVRNTIYF,TGTGCCAGTAGTGTCCAGACAGTTTCAGTTCGAAACACCATATATTTT
TRBD1,TRBV3-1/TRBV3-2,.,TRBJ2-5,CASSQDSTGGMETQYF,TGTGCCAGCAGCCAAGATTCGACAGGGGGAATGGAGACCCAGTACTTC
.,TRBV28,.,TRBJ1-1,CASSLSGHTEAFF,TGTGCCAGCAGCCTATCAGGGCACACTGAAGCTTTCTTT
TRBD1,TRBV18,.,TRBJ2-1,CASSPQRQGENEQFF,TGTGCCAGCTCACCACAGAGACAGGGGGAAAATGAGCAGTTCTTC
TRBD1,TRBV5-4,few,TRBJ1-2,CASSPKQGDLDGYTF,TGTGCCAGCAGCCCTAAACAGGGGGATTTAGACGGCTACACCTTC
TRBD1,TRBV27,.,TRBJ1-5,CASSPTGASNQPQHF,TGTGCCAGCAGTCCGACAGGGGCGAGCAATCAGCCCCAGCATTTT